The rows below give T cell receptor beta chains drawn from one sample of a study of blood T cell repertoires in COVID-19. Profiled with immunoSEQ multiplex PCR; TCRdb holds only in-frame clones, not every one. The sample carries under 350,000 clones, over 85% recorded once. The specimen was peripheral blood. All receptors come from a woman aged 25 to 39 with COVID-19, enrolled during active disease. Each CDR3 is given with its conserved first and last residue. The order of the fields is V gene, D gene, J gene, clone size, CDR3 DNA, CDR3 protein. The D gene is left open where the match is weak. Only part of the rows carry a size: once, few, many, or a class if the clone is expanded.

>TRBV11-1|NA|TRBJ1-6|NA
TGTGCCAGCAGCTTAGAGGGCGGGACTGGTTCACCCCTCCACTTT
CASSLEGGTGSPLHF
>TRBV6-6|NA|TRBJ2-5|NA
TGTGCCAGCAGTTACTATCCAGTGCAAGAGACCCAGTACTTC
CASSYYPVQETQYF
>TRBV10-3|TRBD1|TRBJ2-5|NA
TGTGCCGGGGGACAGGGGGAGACCCAGTACTTC
CAGGQGETQYF
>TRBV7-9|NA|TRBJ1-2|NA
TGTGCCAGCAGCTTAGCGACAGGCAGGGACTACACCTTC
CASSLATGRDYTF
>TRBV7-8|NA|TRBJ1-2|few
TGTGCCAGCAGCCCCCTAAGGGGCCATGGCTACACCTTC
CASSPLRGHGYTF
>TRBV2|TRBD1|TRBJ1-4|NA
TGTGCCAGCAGTCCCGGACAGGGGAATGAAAAACTGTTTTTT
CASSPGQGNEKLFF
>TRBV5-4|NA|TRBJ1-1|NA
TGTGCCAGCAGCTTGGGACCTGGTGGAGGGGAAAAAAGGGCTTTCTTT
CASSLGPGGGEKRAFF
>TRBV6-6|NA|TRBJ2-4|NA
TGTGCCAGCAGGCCGGACAGAAACATTCAGTACTTC
CASRPDRNIQYF
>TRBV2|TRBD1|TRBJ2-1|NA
TGTGCCAGCAGGGGACAGGGAAAGAATGAGCAGTTCTTC
CASRGQGKNEQFF
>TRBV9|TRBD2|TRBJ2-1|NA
TGTGCCAGCAGCGCAGATCCTGGGGGGGACAATGAGCAGTTCTTC
CASSADPGGDNEQFF
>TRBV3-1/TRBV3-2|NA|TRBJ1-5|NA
TGTGCCAGCAGCCAAGATACAGGGCCCAATCAGCCCCAGCATTTT
CASSQDTGPNQPQHF
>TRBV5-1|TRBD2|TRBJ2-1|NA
TGCGCCAGCAGTACCGGGACTAGCTTCAACAATGAGCAGTTCTTC
CASSTGTSFNNEQFF
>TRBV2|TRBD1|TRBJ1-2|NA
TGTGCCAGCAGTGAGAGACAGGGTCACACCTTC
CASSERQGHTF
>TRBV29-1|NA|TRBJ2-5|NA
TGCAGCGTTGAAGCCCTCCCCCGGGGGGAGACCCAGTACTTC
CSVEALPRGETQYF
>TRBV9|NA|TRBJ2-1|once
TGTGCCAGCAGCCCCGGGGGGCGCTCCTACAATGAGCAGTTCTTC
CASSPGGRSYNEQFF
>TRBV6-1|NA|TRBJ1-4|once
TGTGCCAGCAGTGAAGAACGGCGGGAAATTAATGAAAAACTGTTTTTT
CASSEERREINEKLFF
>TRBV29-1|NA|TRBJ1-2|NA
TGCAGCGTTGAAGATAGGCAGGGAAGCTATGGCTACACCTTC
CSVEDRQGSYGYTF
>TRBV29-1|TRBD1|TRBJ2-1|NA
TGCAGCGTTAACAGGGGCAGGAATGAGCAGTTCTTC
CSVNRGRNEQFF
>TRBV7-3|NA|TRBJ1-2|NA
TGTGCCAGCAGCTTGGGGGGACCCCAGTCTGGCTACACCTTC
CASSLGGPQSGYTF
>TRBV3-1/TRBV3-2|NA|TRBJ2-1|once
TGTGCCAGCAGCCAATACGGGAATGAGCAGTTCTTC
CASSQYGNEQFF
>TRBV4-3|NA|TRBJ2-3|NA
TGCGCCAGCAGCCAAGAACACTCAGGCGGCACAGATACGCAGTATTTT
CASSQEHSGGTDTQYF
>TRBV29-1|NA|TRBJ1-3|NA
TGCAGCGTTGAAGCGTACCCCAAGACTAGAAACACCATATATTTT
CSVEAYPKTRNTIYF
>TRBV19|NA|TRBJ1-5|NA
TGTGCCAGTGCCCTAGAGGAGGTGAGCAATCAGCCCCAGCATTTT
CASALEEVSNQPQHF
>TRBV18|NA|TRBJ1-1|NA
TGTGCCAGCTCAAACGCGGGTACTGAAGCTTTCTTT
CASSNAGTEAFF
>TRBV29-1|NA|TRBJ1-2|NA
TGCAGCGTTGGTAGGGGGAGAAGTGGCTACACCTTC
CSVGRGRSGYTF
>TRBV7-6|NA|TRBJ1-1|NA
TGTGCCAGCAGCTCTCGCGGGGACACTGAAGCTTTCTTT
CASSSRGDTEAFF
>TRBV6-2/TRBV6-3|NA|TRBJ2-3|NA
TGTGCCAGCAGTTACGTTGGCTTTCGCGGGGCCCGGGATACGCAGTATTTT
CASSYVGFRGARDTQYF
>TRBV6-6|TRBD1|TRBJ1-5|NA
TGTGCCAGCAGAGACAGGGTAAGGCAGCCCCAGCATTTT
CASRDRVRQPQHF
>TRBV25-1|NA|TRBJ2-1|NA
TGTGCCAGCAGTGCCCCGCGCGGACAGTTTAGCTCCTACAATGAGCAGTTCTTC
CASSAPRGQFSSYNEQFF
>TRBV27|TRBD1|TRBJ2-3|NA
TGTGCCAGCAGTTCGACAGGGGGCACAGATACGCAGTATTTT
CASSSTGGTDTQYF
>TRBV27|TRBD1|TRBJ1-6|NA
TGTGCCAGCAGAGAAGGACAGGGGGCATATTCACCCCTCCACTTT
CASREGQGAYSPLHF
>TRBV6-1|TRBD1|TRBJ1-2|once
TGTGCCAGCTTAGAGACAGGGTATGGCTACACCTTC
CASLETGYGYTF
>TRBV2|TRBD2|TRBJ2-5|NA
TGTGCCAGCAGTCTGGCTCGGCTAGCGGGGGCGGAGACCCAGTACTTC
CASSLARLAGAETQYF
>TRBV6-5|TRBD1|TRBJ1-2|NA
TGTGCCACCCCCAACCCGACAGGGGGCTATGGCTACACCTTC
CATPNPTGGYGYTF
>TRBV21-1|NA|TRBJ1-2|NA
TGTGCCAGCAGCAAGGACGGGGGTTATGGCTACACCTTC
CASSKDGGYGYTF
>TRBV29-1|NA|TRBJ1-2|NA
TGCAGCGTTGATTCCCGGGATGGCTACACCTTC
CSVDSRDGYTF
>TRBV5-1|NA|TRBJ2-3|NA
TGCGCCAGCAGCTTAGATGCGACAGAAATAGATACGCAGTATTTT
CASSLDATEIDTQYF